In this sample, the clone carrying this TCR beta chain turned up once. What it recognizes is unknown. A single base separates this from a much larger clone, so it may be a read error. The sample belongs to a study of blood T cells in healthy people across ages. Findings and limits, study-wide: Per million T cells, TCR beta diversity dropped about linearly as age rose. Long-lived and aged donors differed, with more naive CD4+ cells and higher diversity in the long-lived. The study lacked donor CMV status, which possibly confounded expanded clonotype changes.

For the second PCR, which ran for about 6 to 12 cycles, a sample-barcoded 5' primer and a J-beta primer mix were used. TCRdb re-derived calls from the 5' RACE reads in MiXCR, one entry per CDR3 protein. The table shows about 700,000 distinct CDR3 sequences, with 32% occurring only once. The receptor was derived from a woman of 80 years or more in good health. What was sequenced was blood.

The CDR3 is CASREGLCFNEQFF. The CDR3 DNA reads TGTGCCAGCAGAGAGGGACTATGCTTCAATGAGCAGTTCTTC. The chain uses TRBV6-1 and TRBJ2-1, with 7 bases fitting TRBD2. The junction had 8 bases not matched to a gene; V was cut back by 6 bases and J by 6 bases. The germline V gene has CDR1 MNHNS and CDR2 SASEGT. This CDR3 has 14 amino acids.